These T cell receptor beta chains were read from a single sample in a study of T cells after yellow fever vaccination. One entry per CDR3 protein, called by TCRdb with MiXCR from the 5' RACE reads. The sample includes under 550,000 distinct CDR3 sequences, just over 20% of them seen just once. The sample here was PBMCs, taken approximately 22 days after the first yellow fever vaccination. The receptors were gathered from a man between 18 and 29 years old who received the YFV17D yellow fever vaccine. CDR3s include the opening cysteine and the closing phenylalanine or tryptophan. D genes are given only for firm matches. Some rows have no size entry. The others give once, few or many, or a class for an expanded clone.

size	V	D	J	CDR3	DNA
NA	TRBV20-1	NA	TRBJ1-4	CSASGRRSRSFNEKLFF	TGCAGTGCTAGTGGGAGGAGGTCCCGATCCTTTAATGAAAAACTGTTTTTT
NA	TRBV3-1	TRBD2	TRBJ2-1	CASSQQTSAEQFF	TGTGCCAGCAGCCAACAGACTAGCGCTGAGCAGTTCTTC
NA	TRBV10-1	NA	TRBJ2-5	CASSESGRGQETQYF	TGCGCCAGCAGTGAGTCGGGCAGGGGACAAGAGACCCAGTACTTC
few	TRBV19	NA	TRBJ1-1	CASTPLRVGTWNTEAFF	TGTGCCAGTACCCCTCTCCGCGTGGGGACGTGGAACACTGAAGCTTTCTTT
few	TRBV5-1	TRBD1	TRBJ2-5	CASSLAITGVSQETQYF	TGCGCCAGCAGCTTGGCAATAACAGGGGTTTCCCAAGAGACCCAGTACTTC
few	TRBV10-2	TRBD1	TRBJ2-7	CASSTGDWSEQYF	TGCGCCAGCAGCACAGGGGATTGGTCCGAGCAGTACTTC
NA	TRBV12-3/TRBV12-4	TRBD1	TRBJ1-5	CASSRTGESQPQHF	TGTGCCAGCAGTCGGACAGGGGAAAGTCAGCCCCAGCATTTT
few	TRBV7-9	NA	TRBJ2-5	CASSQTVRETQYF	TGTGCCAGCAGCCAGACAGTCCGAGAGACCCAGTACTTC
NA	TRBV3-1	TRBD1	TRBJ1-3	CASSPKPAGQGAYGNTIYF	TGTGCCAGCAGTCCCAAACCCGCCGGACAGGGGGCCTATGGAAACACCATATATTTT
many	TRBV10-3	NA	TRBJ1-2	CAISDPGRDNYGYTF	TGTGCCATCAGTGATCCGGGACGGGATAACTATGGCTACACCTTC
many	TRBV5-1	NA	TRBJ1-6	CASSLDAGGTSPLHF	TGCGCCAGCAGCTTGGATGCGGGAGGGACCTCACCCCTCCACTTT
many	TRBV5-1	NA	TRBJ2-1	CASSLEGWNEQFF	TGCGCCAGCAGCTTGGAGGGATGGAATGAGCAGTTCTTC
few	TRBV10-3	NA	TRBJ1-5	CAISESSGGRGNQPQHF	TGTGCCATCAGTGAGTCGTCCGGGGGGAGAGGCAATCAGCCCCAGCATTTT
few	TRBV20-1	TRBD1	TRBJ1-5	CSATGTGVYNQPQHF	TGCAGTGCCACAGGGACAGGGGTCTACAATCAGCCCCAGCATTTT
NA	TRBV18	NA	TRBJ2-4	CASQWGAPPDIQYF	TGTGCCAGCCAGTGGGGGGCGCCCCCGGACATTCAGTACTTC
NA	TRBV4-3	NA	TRBJ2-5	CASSQEPVQETQYF	TGCGCCAGCAGCCAAGAGCCAGTCCAAGAGACCCAGTACTTC
few	TRBV9	NA	TRBJ2-2	CASSPDGLYTGELFF	TGTGCCAGCAGCCCGGATGGGCTTTACACCGGGGAGCTGTTTTTT
NA	TRBV4-3	TRBD1	TRBJ1-1	CASSQDSRDRGDTEAFF	TGCGCCAGCAGCCAAGATAGCCGGGACAGGGGGGACACTGAAGCTTTCTTT